This paragraph covers one T cell receptor (beta chain) sequence. Its antigen is currently unknown. This was the immunoSEQ v3 assay. Survey-level samples got 2 million to 2.5 million read pairs; deep-level samples got about 5-6.5 million. Measured with immunoSEQ multiplex PCR; TCRdb has only the in-frame clones, and not every one. The sample gives tens of thousands of clones, about two thirds of which show up once; roughly 7.2% is in the top ten. Stated time point: pre-treatment sample, taken before nivolumab and TIL therapy. The sample originates from a study of TIL therapy for anti-PD-1-resistant metastatic lung cancer. Notes on the study in general: This highly selected cohort may not generalize to typical lung cancer patients.

The source was blood, collected at baseline. The sequence came from a person between 25 and 79 years old with non-small cell lung cancer.

CDR3 amino acids: CASSLRLGFRELFF. The CDR3 DNA reads TGTGCCAGCAGCTTACGATTAGGATTCAGGGAGCTGTTTTTT. The chain joins TRBV7-2 to TRBJ2-2, with unresolved D. The ends were cut back, 2 bases at V and 9 bases at J, with 13 bases in the middle. This CDR3 has 14 amino acids. The germline V gene has CDR1 SGHTA and CDR2 FQGNSA.